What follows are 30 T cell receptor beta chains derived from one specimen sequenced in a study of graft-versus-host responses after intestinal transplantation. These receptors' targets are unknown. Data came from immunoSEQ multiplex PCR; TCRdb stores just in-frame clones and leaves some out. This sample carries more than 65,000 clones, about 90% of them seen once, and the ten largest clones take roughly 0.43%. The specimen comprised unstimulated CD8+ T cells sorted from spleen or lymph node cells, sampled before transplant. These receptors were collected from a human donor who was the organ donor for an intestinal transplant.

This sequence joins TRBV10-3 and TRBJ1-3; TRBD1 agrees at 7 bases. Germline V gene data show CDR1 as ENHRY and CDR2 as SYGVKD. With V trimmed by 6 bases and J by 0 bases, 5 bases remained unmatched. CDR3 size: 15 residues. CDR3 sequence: CAISGQANSGNTIYF. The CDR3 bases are TGTGCCATCAGCGGACAGGCGAACTCTGGAAACACCATATATTTT.

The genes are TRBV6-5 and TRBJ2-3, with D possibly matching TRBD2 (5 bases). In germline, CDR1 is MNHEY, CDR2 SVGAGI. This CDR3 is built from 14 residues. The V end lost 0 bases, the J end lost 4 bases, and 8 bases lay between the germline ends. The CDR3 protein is CASSYSAGPDTQYF. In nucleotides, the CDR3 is TGTGCCAGCAGTTACTCGGCGGGCCCAGATACGCAGTATTTT.

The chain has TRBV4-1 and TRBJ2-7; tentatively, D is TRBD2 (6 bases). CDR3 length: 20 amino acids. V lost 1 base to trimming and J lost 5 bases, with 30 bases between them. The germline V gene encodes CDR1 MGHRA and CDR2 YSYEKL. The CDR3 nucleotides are TGCGCCAGCAGCCAAGGAATCCCGACAGTTCGAGAGGGAGGTTACCACGAGCAGTACTTC. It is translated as CASSQGIPTVREGGYHEQYF.

Here the CDR3 DNA reads TGTGCCAGCAGCTCTCGACAGCAGAACACTGAAGCTTTCTTT. It yields the protein CASSSRQQNTEAFF. V is TRBV13 and J is TRBJ1-1; the D gene is possibly TRBD1 (5 bases). There are 14 residues in the CDR3. V shed 4 bases and J shed 1 base, with 10 bases lying between them. In germline, CDR1 is PRHDT, CDR2 FYEKMQ (reference sequence).

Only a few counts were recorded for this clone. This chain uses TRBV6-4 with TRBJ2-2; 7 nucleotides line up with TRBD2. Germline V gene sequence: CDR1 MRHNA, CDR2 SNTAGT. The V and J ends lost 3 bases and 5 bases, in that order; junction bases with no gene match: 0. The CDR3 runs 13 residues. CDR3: CASSEAGTGELFF. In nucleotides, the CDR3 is TGTGCCAGCAGTGAAGCGGGGACCGGGGAGCTGTTTTTT.

CDR3 sequence reads: CASSQSAHTYGYTF. CDR3 DNA sequence: TGTGCCAGCAGCCAATCGGCACACACCTATGGCTACACCTTC. The chain links TRBV16 to TRBJ1-2; D gene ambiguous. This CDR3 spans 14 amino acids. CDR1 and CDR2 from the germline V gene are KGHSY and FQNENV. V was trimmed by 0 bases and J by 4 bases, leaving 9 bases between them.

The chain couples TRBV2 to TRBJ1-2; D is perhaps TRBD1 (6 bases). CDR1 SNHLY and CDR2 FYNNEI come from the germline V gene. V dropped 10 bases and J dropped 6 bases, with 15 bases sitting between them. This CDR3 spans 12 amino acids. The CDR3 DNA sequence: TGTGCCACCCCACTGCGGACAGATGGCTACACCTTC. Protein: CATPLRTDGYTF.

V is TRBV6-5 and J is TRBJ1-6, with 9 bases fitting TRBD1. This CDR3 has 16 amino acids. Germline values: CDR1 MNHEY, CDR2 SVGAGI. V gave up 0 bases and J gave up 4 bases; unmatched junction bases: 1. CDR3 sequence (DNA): TGTGCCAGCAGTTACTCACAGGGGGCTTATAATTCACCCCTCCACTTT. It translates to CASSYSQGAYNSPLHF.

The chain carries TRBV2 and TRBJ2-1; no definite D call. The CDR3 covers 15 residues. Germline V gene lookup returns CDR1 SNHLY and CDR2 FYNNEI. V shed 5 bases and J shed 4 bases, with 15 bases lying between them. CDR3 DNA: TGTGCCAGCAGTTCCCTTCTTGCGGTTTACAATGAGCAGTTCTTC. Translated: CASSSLLAVYNEQFF.

CDR3 in DNA: TGTGCCAGCTACCCCAGGGGGCTGTACGAGCAGTACTTC. Translated: CASYPRGLYEQYF. This chain links TRBV2 with TRBJ2-7; 8 bases map to TRBD1. Germline CDR1 is SNHLY and CDR2 is FYNNEI. J lost 4 bases, V lost 8 bases, and 7 bases had no gene match. This CDR3 contains 13 residues. The full variable domain, completed using reference TRBV2 and TRBJ2-7, is EPEVTQTPSHQVTQMGQEVILRCVPISNHLYFYWYRQILGQKVEFLVSFYNNEISEKSEIFDDQFSVERPDGSNFTLKIRSTKLEDSAMYFCASYPRGLYEQYFGPGTRLTVT.

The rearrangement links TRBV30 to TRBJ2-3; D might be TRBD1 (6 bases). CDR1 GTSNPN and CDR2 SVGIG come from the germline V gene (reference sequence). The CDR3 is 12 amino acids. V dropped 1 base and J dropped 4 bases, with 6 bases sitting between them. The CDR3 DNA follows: TGTGCCTGGAGTGGGACAGCAGATACGCAGTATTTT. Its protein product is CAWSGTADTQYF.

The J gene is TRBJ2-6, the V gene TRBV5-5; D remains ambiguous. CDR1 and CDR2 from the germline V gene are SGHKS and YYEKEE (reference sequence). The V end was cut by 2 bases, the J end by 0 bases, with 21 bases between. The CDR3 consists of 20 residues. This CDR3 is CASSFPNRLLVSSGANVLTF. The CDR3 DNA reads TGTGCCAGCAGCTTTCCGAACCGACTCCTCGTAAGCTCTGGGGCCAACGTCCTGACTTTC.

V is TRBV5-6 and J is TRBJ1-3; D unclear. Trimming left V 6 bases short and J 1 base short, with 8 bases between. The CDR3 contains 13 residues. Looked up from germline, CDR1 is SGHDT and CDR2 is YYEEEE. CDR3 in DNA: TGTGCCAGCAATACACCTTCTGGAAACACCATATATTTT. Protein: CASNTPSGNTIYF.

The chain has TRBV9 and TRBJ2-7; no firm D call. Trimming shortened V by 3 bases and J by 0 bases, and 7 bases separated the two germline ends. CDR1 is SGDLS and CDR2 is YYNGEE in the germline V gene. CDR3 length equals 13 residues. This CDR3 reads CASSGRSSYEQYF. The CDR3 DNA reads TGTGCCAGCAGCGGACGGAGCTCCTACGAGCAGTACTTC.

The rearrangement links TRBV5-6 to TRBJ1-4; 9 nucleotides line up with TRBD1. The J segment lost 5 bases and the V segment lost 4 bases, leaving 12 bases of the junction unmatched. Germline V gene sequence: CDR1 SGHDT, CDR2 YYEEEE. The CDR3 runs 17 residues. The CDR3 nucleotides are TGTGCCAGCAGCCTACAAGGGACAGGGACTATAAATGAAAAACTGTTTTTT. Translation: CASSLQGTGTINEKLFF.

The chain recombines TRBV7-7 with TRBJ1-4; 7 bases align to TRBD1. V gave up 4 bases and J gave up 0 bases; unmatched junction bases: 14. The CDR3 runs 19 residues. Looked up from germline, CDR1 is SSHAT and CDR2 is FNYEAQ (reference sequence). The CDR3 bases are TGTGCCAGCAGCTCCAATCCAGGGACAGTCTACGCAACTAATGAAAAACTGTTTTTT. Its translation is CASSSNPGTVYATNEKLFF. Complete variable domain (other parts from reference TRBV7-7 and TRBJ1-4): GAGVSQSPRYKVTKRGQDVTLRCDPISSHATLYWYQQALGQGPEFLTYFNYEAQPDKSGLPSDRFSAERPEGSISTLTIQRTEQRDSAMYRCASSSNPGTVYATNEKLFFGSGTQLSVL.

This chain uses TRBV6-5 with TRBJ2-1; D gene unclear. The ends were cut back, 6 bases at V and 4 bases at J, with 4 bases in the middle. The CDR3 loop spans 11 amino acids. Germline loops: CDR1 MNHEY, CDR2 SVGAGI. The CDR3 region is CASRTYNEQFF. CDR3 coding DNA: TGTGCCAGCAGGACTTACAATGAGCAGTTCTTC.

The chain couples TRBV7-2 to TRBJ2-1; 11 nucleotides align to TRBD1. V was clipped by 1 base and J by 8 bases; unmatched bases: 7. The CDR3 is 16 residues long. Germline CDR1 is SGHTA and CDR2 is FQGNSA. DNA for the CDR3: TGTGCCAGCAGCTTAGGTGGGACAGGGGGGTTTCATGAGCAGTTCTTC. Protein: CASSLGGTGGFHEQFF.

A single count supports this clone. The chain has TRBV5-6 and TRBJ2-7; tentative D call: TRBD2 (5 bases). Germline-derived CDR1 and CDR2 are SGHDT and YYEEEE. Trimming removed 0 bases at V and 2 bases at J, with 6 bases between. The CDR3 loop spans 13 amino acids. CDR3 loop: CASSLDGTYEQYF. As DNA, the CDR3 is TGTGCCAGCAGCTTGGACGGGACCTACGAGCAGTACTTC. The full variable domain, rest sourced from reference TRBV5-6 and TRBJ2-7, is DAGVTQSPTHLIKTRGQQVTLRCSPKSGHDTVSWYQQALGQGPQFIFQYYEEEERQRGNFPDRFSGHQFPNYSSELNVNALLLGDSALYLCASSLDGTYEQYFGPGTRLTVT.

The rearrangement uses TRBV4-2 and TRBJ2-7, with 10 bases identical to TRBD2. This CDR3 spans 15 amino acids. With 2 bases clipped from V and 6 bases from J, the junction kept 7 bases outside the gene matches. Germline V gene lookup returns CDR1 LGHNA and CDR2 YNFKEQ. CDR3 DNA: TGTGCCAGCAGCCAACTCGGACTAGCGGCCTCCGAGCAGTACTTC. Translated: CASSQLGLAASEQYF.

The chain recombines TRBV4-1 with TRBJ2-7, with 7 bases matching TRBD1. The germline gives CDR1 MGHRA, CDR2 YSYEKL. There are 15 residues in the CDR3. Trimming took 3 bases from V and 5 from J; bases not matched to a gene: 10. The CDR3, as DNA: TGCGCCAGCAGCCAGGTAGCCCGGGACAGTAACGAGCAGTACTTC. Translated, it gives CASSQVARDSNEQYF.

The CDR3 reads CASSPAQGNTEAFF. The CDR3 DNA sequence: TGTGCCAGCAGTCCCGCACAGGGGAACACTGAAGCTTTCTTT. The gene calls are TRBV28 and TRBJ1-1; possible D gene TRBD1, 6 bases. Germline loops: CDR1 MDHEN, CDR2 SYDVKM. This CDR3 has 14 residues. Trimming removed 5 bases from V and 1 base from J, with 11 bases in between.

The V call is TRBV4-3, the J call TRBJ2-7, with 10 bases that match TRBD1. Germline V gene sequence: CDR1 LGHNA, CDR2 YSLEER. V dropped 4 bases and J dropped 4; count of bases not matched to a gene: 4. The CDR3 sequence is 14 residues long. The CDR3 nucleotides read TGCGCCAGCAGCCGCGGACAGGGGGGGTACGAGCAGTACTTC. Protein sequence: CASSRGQGGYEQYF.

The CDR3 DNA sequence: TGTGCCAGCAGCTTAGCCGGGAGCTATAACTATGGCTACACCTTC. Its translation: CASSLAGSYNYGYTF. The chain couples TRBV7-9 to TRBJ1-2; D remains ambiguous. V was trimmed by 0 bases and J by 1 base, leaving 9 bases between them. CDR1 SEHNR and CDR2 FQNEAQ come from the germline V gene (reference sequence). The CDR3 length is 15 residues.

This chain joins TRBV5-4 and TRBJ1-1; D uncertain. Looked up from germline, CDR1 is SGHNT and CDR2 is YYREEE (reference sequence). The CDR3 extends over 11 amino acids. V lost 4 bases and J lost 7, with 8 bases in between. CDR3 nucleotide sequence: TGTGCCAGCAGCATACAGAGTGAAGCTTTCTTT. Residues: CASSIQSEAFF.

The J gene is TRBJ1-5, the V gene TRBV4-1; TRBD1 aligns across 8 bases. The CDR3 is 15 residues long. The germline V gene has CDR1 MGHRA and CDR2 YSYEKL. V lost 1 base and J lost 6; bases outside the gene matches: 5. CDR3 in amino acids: CASSQVGQGSQPQHF. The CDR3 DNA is TGCGCCAGCAGCCAAGTCGGACAGGGTAGTCAGCCCCAGCATTTT.

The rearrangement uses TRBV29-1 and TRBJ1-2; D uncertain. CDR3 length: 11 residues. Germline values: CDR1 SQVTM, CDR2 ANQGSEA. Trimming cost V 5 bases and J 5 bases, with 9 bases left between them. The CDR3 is CSVRGGYGYTF. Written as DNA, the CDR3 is TGCAGCGTTCGAGGTGGATATGGCTACACCTTC.

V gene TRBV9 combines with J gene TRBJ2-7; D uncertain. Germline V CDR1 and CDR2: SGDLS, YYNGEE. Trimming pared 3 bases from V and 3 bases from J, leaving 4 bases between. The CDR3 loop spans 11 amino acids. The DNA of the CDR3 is TGTGCCAGCAGCGCAGACTACGAGCAGTACTTC. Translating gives CASSADYEQYF.

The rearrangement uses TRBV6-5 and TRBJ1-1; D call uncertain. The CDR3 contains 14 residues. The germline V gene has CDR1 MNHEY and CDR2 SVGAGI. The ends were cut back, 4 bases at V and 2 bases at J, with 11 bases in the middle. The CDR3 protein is CASSFTGSNTEAFF. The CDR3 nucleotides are TGTGCCAGCAGTTTTACGGGGTCAAACACTGAAGCTTTCTTT.

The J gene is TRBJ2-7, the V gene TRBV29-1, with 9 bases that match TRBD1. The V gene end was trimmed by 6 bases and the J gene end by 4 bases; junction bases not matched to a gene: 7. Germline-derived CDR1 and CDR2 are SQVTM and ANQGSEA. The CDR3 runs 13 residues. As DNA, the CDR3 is TGCAGCGTATGCCCGGACAGGGGTTACGAGCAGTACTTC. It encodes CSVCPDRGYEQYF.